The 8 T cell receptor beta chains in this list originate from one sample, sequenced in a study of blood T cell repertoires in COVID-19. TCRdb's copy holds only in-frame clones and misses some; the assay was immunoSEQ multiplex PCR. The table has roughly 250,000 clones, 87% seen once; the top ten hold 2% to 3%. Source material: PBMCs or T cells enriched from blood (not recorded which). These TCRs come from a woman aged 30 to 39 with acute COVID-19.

The CDR3 DNA reads as TGCGCCAGCAGCCCGTTAGCGGGGGAATCCTACAATGAGCAGTTCTTC. This gives the protein CASSPLAGESYNEQFF. The chain recombines TRBV4-3 with TRBJ2-1, with 9 bases that match TRBD2. V lost 4 bases and J lost 1; bases outside the gene matches: 5. Germline V gene lookup returns CDR1 LGHNA and CDR2 YSLEER. The CDR3 runs to 16 residues.

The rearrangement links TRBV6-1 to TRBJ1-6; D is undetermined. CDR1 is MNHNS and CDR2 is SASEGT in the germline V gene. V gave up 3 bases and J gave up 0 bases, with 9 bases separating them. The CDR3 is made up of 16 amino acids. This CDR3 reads CASSDQLSSYNSPLHF. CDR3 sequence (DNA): TGTGCCAGCAGTGACCAACTTAGCTCCTATAATTCACCCCTCCACTTT.

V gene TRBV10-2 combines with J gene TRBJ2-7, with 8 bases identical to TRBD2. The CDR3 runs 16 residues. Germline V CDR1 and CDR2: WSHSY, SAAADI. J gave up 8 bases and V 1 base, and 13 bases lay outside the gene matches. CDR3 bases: TGCGCCAGCAGTGAGTTGCGGGGGGCCTCTAACGGGCAGCAGTACTTC. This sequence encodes CASSELRGASNGQQYF.

Written as DNA, the CDR3 is TGTGCCACCAGCGACCAGCGTCAGCCCCAGCATTTT. This encodes CATSDQRQPQHF. V usage is TRBV15 and J usage is TRBJ1-5, with unresolved D. V lost 5 bases and J lost 6, with 8 bases in between. Per the germline V gene, CDR1 is LNHNV and CDR2 is YYDKDF (reference sequence). CDR3 length: 12 residues.

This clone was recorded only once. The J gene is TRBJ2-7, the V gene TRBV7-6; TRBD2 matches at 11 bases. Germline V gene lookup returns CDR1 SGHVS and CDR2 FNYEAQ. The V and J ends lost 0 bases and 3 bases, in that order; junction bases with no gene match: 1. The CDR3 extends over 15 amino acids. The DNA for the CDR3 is TGTGCCAGCAGCTTAGCGGGGACTAGCGGCTACGAGCAGTACTTC. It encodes CASSLAGTSGYEQYF.

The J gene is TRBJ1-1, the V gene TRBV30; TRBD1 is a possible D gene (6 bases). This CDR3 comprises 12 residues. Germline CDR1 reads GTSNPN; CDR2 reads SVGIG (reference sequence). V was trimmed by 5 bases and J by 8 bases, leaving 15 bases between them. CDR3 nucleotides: TGTGCCTGGGACCGGGGGGGCCTGGAAGCTTTCTTT. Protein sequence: CAWDRGGLEAFF.

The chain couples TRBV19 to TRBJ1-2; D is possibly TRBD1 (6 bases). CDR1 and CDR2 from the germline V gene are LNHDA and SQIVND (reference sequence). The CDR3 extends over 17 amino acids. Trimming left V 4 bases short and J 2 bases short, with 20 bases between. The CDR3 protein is CASSTSGIRGQNYGYTF. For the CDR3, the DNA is TGTGCCAGTAGTACAAGTGGGATCAGGGGCCAAAACTATGGCTACACCTTC.

The CDR3 loop reads CASSLVGQGSEQYF. CDR3 in DNA: TGTGCCAGCAGCCTGGTGGGACAGGGTTCCGAGCAGTACTTC. V and J are TRBV5-4 and TRBJ2-7, with 9 bases fitting TRBD1. V was clipped by 4 bases and J by 6 bases; unmatched bases: 8. The CDR3 has 14 residues. CDR1 is SGHNT, CDR2 YYREEE, per germline (reference sequence).